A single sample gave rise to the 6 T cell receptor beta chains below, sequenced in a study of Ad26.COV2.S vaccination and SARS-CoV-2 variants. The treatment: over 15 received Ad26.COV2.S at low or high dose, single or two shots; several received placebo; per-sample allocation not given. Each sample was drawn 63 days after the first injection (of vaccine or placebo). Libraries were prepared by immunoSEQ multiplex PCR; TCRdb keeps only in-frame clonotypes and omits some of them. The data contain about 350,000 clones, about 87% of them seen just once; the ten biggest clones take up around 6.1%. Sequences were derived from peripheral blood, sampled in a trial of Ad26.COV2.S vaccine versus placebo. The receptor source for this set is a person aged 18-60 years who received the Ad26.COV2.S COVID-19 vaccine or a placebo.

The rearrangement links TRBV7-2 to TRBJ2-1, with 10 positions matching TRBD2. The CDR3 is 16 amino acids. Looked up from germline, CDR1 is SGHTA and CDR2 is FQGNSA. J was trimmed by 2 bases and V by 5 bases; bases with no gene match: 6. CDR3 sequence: CASSRTSGVTYNEQFF. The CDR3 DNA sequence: TGTGCCAGCAGCCGGACTAGCGGAGTCACCTACAATGAGCAGTTCTTC.

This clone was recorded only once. The CDR3 DNA follows: TGTGCCAGCAGCGGCCAGAACAAGAATGAGCAGTTCTTC. Translation: CASSGQNKNEQFF. The V and J genes are TRBV7-9 and TRBJ2-1, with D hard to call. Germline values: CDR1 SEHNR, CDR2 FQNEAQ (reference sequence). V was trimmed by 5 bases and J by 7 bases, leaving 12 bases between them. The CDR3 runs to 13 residues.

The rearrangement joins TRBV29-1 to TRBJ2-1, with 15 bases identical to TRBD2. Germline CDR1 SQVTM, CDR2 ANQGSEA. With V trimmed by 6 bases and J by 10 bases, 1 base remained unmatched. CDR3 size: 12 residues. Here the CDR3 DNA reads TGCAGCGTCGGGACTAGCGGGGGGGAGCAGTTCTTC. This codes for CSVGTSGGEQFF.

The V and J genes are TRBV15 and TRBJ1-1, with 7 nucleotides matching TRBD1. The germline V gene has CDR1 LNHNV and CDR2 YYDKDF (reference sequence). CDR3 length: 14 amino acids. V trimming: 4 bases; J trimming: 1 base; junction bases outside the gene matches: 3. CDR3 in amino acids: CATSTGQQNTEAFF. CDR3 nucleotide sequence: TGTGCCACCAGCACGGGACAGCAGAACACTGAAGCTTTCTTT.

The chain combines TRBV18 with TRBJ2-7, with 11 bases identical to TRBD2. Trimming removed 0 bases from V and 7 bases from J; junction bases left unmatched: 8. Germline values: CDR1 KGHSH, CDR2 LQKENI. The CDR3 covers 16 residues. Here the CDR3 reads CASSPPVLAGGEEQYF. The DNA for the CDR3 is TGTGCCAGCTCACCACCTGTCCTAGCGGGAGGTGAAGAGCAGTACTTC. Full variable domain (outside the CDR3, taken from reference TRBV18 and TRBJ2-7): NAGVMQNPRHLVRRRGQEARLRCSPMKGHSHVYWYRQLPEEGLKFMVYLQKENIIDESGMPKERFSAEFPKEGPSILRIQQVVRGDSAAYFCASSPPVLAGGEEQYFGPGTRLTVT.

CDR3 amino acids: CASNQAIEAFF. CDR3 nucleotide sequence: TGTGCCAGCAATCAAGCGATTGAAGCTTTCTTT. The chain uses TRBV2 and TRBJ1-1; D remains unclear. CDR1 and CDR2 (germline): SNHLY, FYNNEI. V was cut by 7 bases and J by 7 bases, with 10 bases left in between. This CDR3 contains 11 residues.